A selection of T cell receptor beta chains follows, all from one sample in a study of cytomegalovirus exposure and HLA in healthy donors. Profiling relied on immunoSEQ multiplex PCR, and the TCRdb table lists in-frame clones only, not all of them. This listing includes around 78,000 clones. The specimen sequenced was PBMCs. These receptors all stem from a man between 18 and 35 years old in good health and CMV-seropositive. The CDR3 runs from the conserved cysteine through the conserved F or W.

V	J	CDR3
TRBV2	TRBJ1-4	CASRGNEKLFF
TRBV27	TRBJ2-7	CASSLRGTGSPHEQYF
TRBV9	TRBJ1-6	CASSPNRGETNSPLHF
TRBV2	TRBJ2-7	CASSRPSGSSYEQYF
TRBV7-9	TRBJ1-6	CASGPWEDRSPLHF
TRBV2	TRBJ1-1	CASSELKGVIVAFF
TRBV2	TRBJ1-2	CASKGGGQGNYGYTF
TRBV19	TRBJ2-1	CASSIAAGASSYNEQFF
TRBV5-1	TRBJ2-5	CASSPQGFQETQYF
TRBV15	TRBJ1-5	CATSRDQGSNQPQHF
TRBV27	TRBJ2-7	CASSPDRGLEQYF
TRBV11-2	TRBJ1-2	CASRRTGGFGYTF
TRBV7-3	TRBJ2-7	CASSLMRHPSTYEQYF
TRBV7-9	TRBJ1-1	CASSLGGEVTEAFF
TRBV5-1	TRBJ1-2	CASSWKTGYVGYTF
TRBV6-4	TRBJ2-7	CATYNRVGCTPYEQYF
TRBV30	TRBJ1-1	CAWSVTQETEAFF
TRBV5-1	TRBJ1-2	CASSLPPSGGYTF
TRBV5-1	TRBJ2-7	CASTRTGGPYEQYF
TRBV6-1	TRBJ2-5	CASSELGYPTGERETQYF
TRBV4-1	TRBJ1-2	CASSPRPQGSDYGYTF
TRBV6-5	TRBJ2-1	CASSYLAVSSDNEQFF
TRBV4-1	TRBJ1-5	CASREGQGIDQPQHF
TRBV6-6	TRBJ2-3	CASSQLTTSTDTQYF
TRBV5-4	TRBJ2-5	CASSSLTSGRETQYF
TRBV4-1	TRBJ2-7	CASSQPGQWSSYEQYF
TRBV5-6	TRBJ2-7	CASSPWTRESYEQYF
TRBV18	TRBJ1-1	CASSRGQGNTEAFF
TRBV12-5	TRBJ1-2	CASGLSLLGRQSLNYGYTF
TRBV7-2	TRBJ1-3	CASSTGLPPGNTIYF
TRBV11-2	TRBJ1-2	CASSSGGNGYTF
TRBV9	TRBJ2-7	CASSVDRGLVYEQYF
TRBV19	TRBJ1-6	CASSVDRGDSPLHF
TRBV5-1	TRBJ1-2	CASSPGGRYYGYTF
TRBV6-6	TRBJ1-4	CASANPDRAGGEKLFF
TRBV28	TRBJ2-1	CASSPASQEIYNEQFF
TRBV28	TRBJ1-1	CASSPPLRTGGAFF
TRBV7-6	TRBJ1-1	CASSPGTGTVLF
TRBV5-1	TRBJ1-2	CASSLGQGNMFYGYTF
TRBV13	TRBJ2-7	CASSTLGRGGRVSYEQYF
TRBV6-5	TRBJ1-2	CASSSTGGGYTF
TRBV13	TRBJ1-2	CASREALAASGYTF
TRBV28	TRBJ1-4	CASTSGQGHEKLFF
TRBV2	TRBJ1-5	CASSEGGLVHSNQPQHF
TRBV7-2	TRBJ2-2	CARLGLAGNTGELFF
TRBV29-1	TRBJ1-1	CSVVRGADTEAFF
TRBV28	TRBJ1-5	CASSSRGGGTKPQHF
TRBV9	TRBJ2-7	CASSVEVSGEQYF